This TCR beta chain was sequenced in a study of cytomegalovirus exposure and HLA in healthy donors. Overall study findings and caveats: In an earlier analysis, most TCR beta V segments were productive about 87% or about 30% of the time.

About this clone itself: The antigen remains unidentified.

13 Jbeta primers and 60 Vbeta primers were used for the PCR. Method: immunoSEQ multiplex PCR; TCRdb's copy keeps in-frame clones and lacks some. The sample features under 120,000 clones, with 0.55% to 0.6% in its top ten. From germline, CDR1 is SGHNT and CDR2 YYREEE (reference sequence). This CDR3 region has 13 residues. The V and J ends lost 1 base and 4 bases respectively, with 8 bases between them. The clonotype was recovered from a man aged 50-60 years in good health and CMV-seronegative. Sequences were obtained from PBMCs. The chain has TRBV5-4 and TRBJ1-2; D perhaps matches TRBD1 (5 bases). The CDR3 sequence: CASSLRQSYGYTF. CDR3 coding DNA: TGTGCCAGCAGCTTGAGACAGAGCTATGGCTACACCTTC.